Described below is a single T cell receptor (beta chain) sequence and its context. The antigen is not known. This sample was included in a study of shared clonotypes between healthy human individuals. General study results and limits: Specimens sampled were limited to blood, with tissue repertoires likely differing. The small donor group covered limited genetic and exposure diversity. In the sorted subsets, rarefaction showed sequencing was incomplete despite large depth.

Positive CCR7 selection of CD45RO-negative cells yielded the naive CD8 cells, and terminally differentiated effector memory CD45RA+ cells were excluded. This CDR3 has 12 amino acids. Looked up from germline, CDR1 is PRHDT and CDR2 is FYEKMQ (reference sequence). Trimming removed 5 bases at V and 6 bases at J, with 11 bases between. Sequencing was performed with immunoSEQ multiplex PCR; in TCRdb, only in-frame clones are kept and a portion is missing. The repertoire holds approximately 600,000 clones, with around 96% as singletons. The rearrangement links TRBV13 to TRBJ2-7; no definite D call. The sequence was obtained from a woman under 40 in good health. Sequencing input: naive CD8+ T cells sorted from blood. The CDR3 nucleotides are TGTGCCAGCAGCCGTGGACCCCTCGAGCAGTACTTC. Its translation: CASSRGPLEQYF.